This T cell receptor beta chain is drawn from a study of T cells in Graves' hyperthyroidism and ophthalmopathy. CDR1 and CDR2 from the germline V gene are SQVTM and ANQGSEA. V dropped 3 bases and J dropped 6; count of bases not matched to a gene: 12. CDR3 size: 16 residues. This clonotype appeared many times. TCR beta CDR3 sequences were amplified from RNA transcripts. A set of HTBI primers served as the primers for a first-round RT-PCR of the TCR CDR3. Each CDR3 protein is one row after TCRdb ran MiXCR on the multiplex PCR reads. The sample lists hundreds of thousands of distinct CDR3 sequences; around 14% were seen once.

The sample consisted of blood. V is TRBV29-1 and J is TRBJ2-7, with TRBD1 matching over 12 bases. This clonotype was obtained from a woman aged 25 to 39 with Graves' hyperthyroidism. The CDR3 loop is CSVEGTGGGTRSEQYF. DNA for the CDR3: TGCAGCGTTGAGGGGACAGGGGGCGGAACTAGGAGCGAGCAGTACTTC.